This T cell receptor (beta chain) is from a study of T-cell reconstitution after alpha-beta-depleted transplantation in children (TCRdb year 2016). As for the study more broadly: The study quantitatively tracked T-cell immune reconstitution after TCRalphabeta/CD19-depleted allogeneic hematopoietic cell transplantation in children using TCR repertoire profiling. Points the paper makes about the study in general: The apparently early alphabetaT-cell count recovery about two months after transplant was reportedly dependent on only several hundred rapidly expanded clones derived from non-depleted graft cells. In some patients, high TCRbeta diversity at day 60 was attributed to recipient T cells and intrathymic progenitors that had survived conditioning. Over the following months the frequencies of hyperexpanded clones went down, and after one year T-cell counts and TCRbeta diversity were mostly credited to newly produced T cells.

In the paper's terms, the treatment or condition label means: allogeneic hematopoietic cell transplantation with graft depleted of TCRalphabeta T cells and CD19 B cells. Transplant recipients were children who received TCRalphabeta/CD19-depleted allogeneic hematopoietic cell grafts. This clonotype was picked up many times. Which antigen it targets is not known. It has no much larger one-base neighbor in the sample; base qualities were not kept. Library method: PCR. Sequencing took place on an Illumina HiSeq 2500. Molecular barcoding was employed in the preparation of TCR libraries, with unique molecular identifiers being used to normalize TCRbeta repertoire quantification. In TCRdb, the public reads were trimmed at Q25 with fastp and aligned with MiXCR, with productive beta chains retained. Every CDR3 protein is listed once, alongside the most common genes and DNA of its rows. The sample profile shows some 260,000 distinct CDR3 sequences; more than 20% of them were found once. The top ten clonotypes cover about 5% of the sample.

Cut back by 10 bases and 2 bases, the V and J ends lie 12 bases apart. CDR1 is given as ENHRY and CDR2 as SYGVKD, both from the germline V gene. The CDR3 sequence holds 14 residues, the cysteine and phenylalanine included. Just CDR3 DNA is preserved here, 42 bases in frame from base 1. The starting material was PBMCs, mostly from graft donor cells, obtained 360 days after TCRalphabeta/CD19-depleted stem cell transplant. The chain couples TRBV10-3 to TRBJ2-6; the D gene identity is not certain. This receptor was obtained from a female patient between 2 and 15 years old who had a stem cell transplant for congenital amegakaryocytic thrombocytopenia, so the T cells may come from the graft donor. The CDR3 protein is CATDGSPGANVLTF. The DNA sequence follows: TGTGCCACCGACGGCAGCCCTGGGGCCAACGTCCTGACTTTC.